This passage covers 30 T cell receptor beta chains from one sample sequenced in a study of cytomegalovirus exposure and HLA in healthy donors. PCR used 60 Vbeta primers and 13 Jbeta primers. The protocol was immunoSEQ multiplex PCR, while the TCRdb copy is restricted to in-frame clones and leaves out a portion. The data contain 120,000 or so clones, around 68% of them singletons. The sample consisted of PBMCs. The receptors derive from a man aged 35 to 55 in good health and CMV-seropositive.

The V call is TRBV28, the J call TRBJ1-1; TRBD1 is a possible D gene (5 bases). Germline assignment: CDR1 MDHEN and CDR2 SYDVKM. CDR3 length: 11 amino acids. Trimming removed 5 bases from V and 5 bases from J, with 6 bases in between. CDR3 nucleotides: TGTGCCAGCAGTGCAGGGACTGAAGCTTTCTTT. Its translation: CASSAGTEAFF. The full variable domain, in which reference TRBV28 and TRBJ1-1 provide the parts outside the CDR3, is DVKVTQSSRYLVKRTGEKVFLECVQDMDHENMFWYRQDPGLGLRLIYFSYDVKMKEKGDIPEGYSVSREKKERFSLILESASTNQTSMYLCASSAGTEAFFGQGTRLTVV.

The CDR3 nucleotides are TGTGCCAGCAGTGAGGGACAGGGAGCCGTCTCCTACAATGAGCAGTTCTTC. Protein product: CASSEGQGAVSYNEQFF. The chain couples TRBV6-1 to TRBJ2-1, with 9 nucleotides matching TRBD1. The germline gives CDR1 MNHNS, CDR2 SASEGT. V dropped 3 bases and J dropped 0; count of bases not matched to a gene: 6. This CDR3 has 17 amino acids.

The chain carries TRBV30 and TRBJ1-2; D is unclear. This CDR3 has 16 amino acids. The germline gives CDR1 GTSNPN, CDR2 SVGIG (reference sequence). Trimming left V 3 bases short and J 2 bases short, with 19 bases between. The CDR3 loop reads CAWSPPDLYLNYGYTF. CDR3 in DNA: TGTGCCTGGAGCCCCCCCGATCTTTACTTGAACTATGGCTACACCTTC.

Details on this clone: An end of the junction differs from the germline gene, which may be a read error. The same CDR3 also results from other DNA sequences found in this sample. The chain uses TRBV25-1 and TRBJ2-6, with 7 bases lining up with TRBD1. This CDR3 contains 18 residues. Germline lookup yields CDR1 MGHDK and CDR2 SYGVNS. CDR3 sequence reads: CASSEYIVRGPGANVLTF. The CDR3 nucleotides read TGCGCCAGCAGTGAATATATAGTAAGGGGGCCTGGGGCCAACGTCCTGACTTTC.

V gene TRBV7-9 combines with J gene TRBJ2-1; TRBD2 aligns across 8 bases. The J segment lost 3 bases and the V segment lost 5 bases, leaving 6 bases of the junction unmatched. CDR3 size: 15 residues. Germline CDR1 and CDR2: SEHNR and FQNEAQ (reference sequence). The CDR3 DNA reads TGTGCCAGCAGCCCTAGGACTAGCTACTACAATGAGCAGTTCTTC. This translates into CASSPRTSYYNEQFF.

This chain uses TRBV10-2 with TRBJ2-1; 7 nucleotides agree with TRBD2. Losses at the gene ends were 6 bases for V and 7 bases for J; bases not matched to a gene: 15. Germline V gene lookup returns CDR1 WSHSY and CDR2 SAAADI. This CDR3 has 16 residues. Written as DNA, the CDR3 is TGCGCCAGCAGATGGGCTTTAGCGGGCGCGGGGAATGAGCAGTTCTTC. Translation: CASRWALAGAGNEQFF.

This clone was seen only once. The chain couples TRBV9 to TRBJ1-1; D is possibly TRBD1 (5 bases). Between the trimmed V and J ends, which lost 0 bases and 1 base, there was a span of 10 bases. This CDR3 is built from 15 residues. The germline V gene has CDR1 SGDLS and CDR2 YYNGEE. The chain's CDR3 is CASSVGGRGNTEAFF. The CDR3, as DNA: TGTGCCAGCAGCGTAGGGGGCCGAGGGAACACTGAAGCTTTCTTT.

The rearrangement joins TRBV10-2 to TRBJ2-7; 12 nucleotides align to TRBD2. Germline CDR1 and CDR2: WSHSY and SAAADI. Trimming took 7 bases from V and 6 from J; bases not matched to a gene: 4. The CDR3 loop spans 13 amino acids. CDR3: CASTASGRGEQYF. In DNA, the CDR3 is TGCGCCAGCACGGCTAGCGGGAGGGGCGAGCAGTACTTC.

The chain carries TRBV7-8 and TRBJ1-2; D perhaps matches TRBD1 (6 bases). Trimming pared 1 base from V and 4 bases from J, leaving 19 bases between. The CDR3 consists of 17 residues. The V gene's germline CDR1 is SGHVS and CDR2 FQNEAQ. CDR3 sequence reads: CASSLETGTHLIYGYTF. The CDR3 nucleotides read TGTGCCAGCAGCTTAGAGACAGGCACCCACTTAATCTATGGCTACACCTTC.

The rearrangement uses TRBV5-6 and TRBJ1-2; 7 bases align to TRBD1. J lost 4 bases, V lost 2 bases, and 5 bases had no gene match. CDR1 SGHDT and CDR2 YYEEEE come from the germline V gene. The CDR3 runs 14 residues. The CDR3 spells CASSFPGQSYGYTF. The CDR3 DNA sequence: TGTGCCAGCAGCTTTCCGGGACAGAGCTATGGCTACACCTTC.

CDR3 coding DNA: TGTGCCAGCAGCGTATTCGCCGACCGGGTCCTCTACAATGAGCAGTTCTTC. Its translation is CASSVFADRVLYNEQFF. This sequence joins TRBV9 and TRBJ2-1; D call uncertain. The CDR3 is 17 residues long. Germline assignment: CDR1 SGDLS and CDR2 YYNGEE. The V and J ends lost 1 base and 3 bases respectively, with 17 bases between them.

The gene calls are TRBV6-6 and TRBJ1-2; D remains ambiguous. With 8 bases removed from V and 5 bases from J, the gap between germline ends came to 12 bases. From germline, CDR1 is MNHNY and CDR2 SVGAGI (reference sequence). The CDR3 has 12 amino acids. Written as DNA, the CDR3 is TGTGCCAGCCTTACGGCGGTTTATGGCTACACCTTC. Its translation is CASLTAVYGYTF.

This chain uses TRBV27 with TRBJ2-3, with D perhaps TRBD1 (5 bases). This CDR3 has 14 amino acids. Trimming took 6 bases from V and 0 from J, leaving 10 bases between them. The germline V gene has CDR1 MNHEY and CDR2 SMNVEV (reference sequence). CDR3 in DNA: TGTGCCAGCAGGGGATGGGGCAGCACAGATACGCAGTATTTT. Its protein product is CASRGWGSTDTQYF.

This chain links TRBV28 with TRBJ2-7, with 10 bases aligning to TRBD1. CDR1 is MDHEN and CDR2 is SYDVKM in the germline V gene. Unmatched junction bases numbered 5, after V lost 4 bases and J lost 5 bases. The CDR3 spans 14 residues. The CDR3 loop is CASSSPGTGDEQYF. The CDR3 bases are TGTGCCAGCAGTTCTCCCGGGACAGGGGACGAGCAGTACTTC.

This chain uses TRBV5-1 with TRBJ2-1; 8 bases agree with TRBD1. V lost 4 bases to trimming and J lost 8 bases; unmatched junction nucleotides: 8. The CDR3 is 14 amino acids. The germline V gene has CDR1 SGHRS and CDR2 YFSETQ. The CDR3 protein is CASSAGTGRDEQFF. The CDR3 DNA reads as TGCGCCAGCAGCGCCGGGACAGGTCGGGATGAGCAGTTCTTC.

This clone was observed a handful of times. The J gene is TRBJ1-1, the V gene TRBV5-4; D may be TRBD1 (5 bases). Germline-derived CDR1 and CDR2 are SGHNT and YYREEE (reference sequence). The CDR3 is 12 residues long. V was clipped by 1 base and J by 6 bases, with 7 bases between them. As DNA, the CDR3 is TGTGCCAGCAGCTTGATAGGGGCTGAAGCTTTCTTT. Translating it yields CASSLIGAEAFF.

The CDR3 nucleotides are TGTGCCAGCAGCCCAGCGGGTATGAGTACAGAGACCCAGTACTTC. This codes for CASSPAGMSTETQYF. V and J are TRBV28 and TRBJ2-5; tentatively, D is TRBD2 (6 bases). V lost 6 bases to trimming and J lost 4 bases, with 18 bases between them. Germline lookup yields CDR1 MDHEN and CDR2 SYDVKM. This CDR3 spans 15 amino acids. Combining the CDR3 with reference TRBV28 and TRBJ2-5 gives the whole variable domain DVKVTQSSRYLVKRTGEKVFLECVQDMDHENMFWYRQDPGLGLRLIYFSYDVKMKEKGDIPEGYSVSREKKERFSLILESASTNQTSMYLCASSPAGMSTETQYFGPGTRLLVL.

The chain uses TRBV6-4 and TRBJ2-1; a possible D gene is TRBD1 (6 bases). V lost 0 bases, J lost 9 bases, and 6 bases lay in between. CDR1 is MRHNA, CDR2 SNTAGT, per germline. The CDR3 length is 12 residues. CDR3 DNA sequence: TGTGCCAGCAGTGACTCGGGGGCTGAGCAGTTCTTC. This encodes CASSDSGAEQFF.

This clone was seen once. The V call is TRBV5-1, the J call TRBJ2-1; a weak D match, TRBD2 (6 bases). Trimming shortened V by 0 bases and J by 9 bases, and 10 bases separated the two germline ends. The CDR3 covers 13 residues. Germline CDR1 reads SGHRS; CDR2 reads YFSETQ. DNA of the CDR3: TGCGCCAGCAGCTTGGGGGCTAGCGTTGAGCAGTTCTTC. It encodes CASSLGASVEQFF.

This chain connects TRBV2 to TRBJ1-4; D is uncertain. The CDR3 has 13 amino acids. The V end lost 9 bases, the J end lost 8 bases, and 16 bases lay between the germline ends. CDR1 and CDR2 from the germline V gene are SNHLY and FYNNEI. The CDR3 protein is CASLKAREEKLFF. CDR3 nucleotide sequence: TGTGCCAGTCTTAAGGCCCGGGAGGAAAAACTGTTTTTT.

The chain links TRBV27 to TRBJ1-5; a weak D match, TRBD1 (5 bases). V dropped 3 bases and J dropped 1 base, with 10 bases sitting between them. Germline assignment: CDR1 MNHEY and CDR2 SMNVEV (reference sequence). This CDR3 has 15 residues. For the CDR3, the DNA is TGTGCCAGCAGTTTCGAAGGGGAAAGCAATCAGCCCCAGCATTTT. It translates to CASSFEGESNQPQHF.

This clone was recorded once. This CDR3 fails to terminate in the conserved phenylalanine or tryptophan, so it likely reflects a read error. The chain links TRBV6-5 to TRBJ1-1; D not resolved. Trimming stripped 6 bases from V and 5 bases from J, with 13 bases between. The CDR3 extends over 13 amino acids. Germline loops: CDR1 MNHEY, CDR2 SVGAGI. The CDR3 region has the DNA TGTGCCAGCAGCTTCCTGAGGCAGACTGAAGCTTTCCTT. This translates into CASSFLRQTEAFL.

J is TRBJ2-1 and V is TRBV13, with 8 bases aligning to TRBD2. CDR1 and CDR2 from the germline V gene are PRHDT and FYEKMQ (reference sequence). V lost 5 bases, J lost 1 base, and 13 bases stayed unmatched. This CDR3 contains 18 residues. DNA for the CDR3: TGTGCCAGCAGCACCCCGTCCGGGGGGGCCGGTTCCTACAATGAGCAGTTCTTC. This gives the protein CASSTPSGGAGSYNEQFF. Using reference TRBV13 and TRBJ2-1 for the parts outside the CDR3, the full variable domain is AAGVIQSPRHLIKEKRETATLKCYPIPRHDTVYWYQQGPGQDPQFLISFYEKMQSDKGSIPDRFSAQQFSDYHSELNMSSLELGDSALYFCASSTPSGGAGSYNEQFFGPGTRLTVL.

The chain couples TRBV21-1 to TRBJ1-5; the D call TRBD1 from the table was never checked on the DNA. TRBV21-1 counts as a pseudogene. This CDR3 contains 15 residues. The DNA for the CDR3 is TGTGCCAGCAGCGGGGACAATTGGGGCAATCAGCCCCAGCATTTT. Amino acid sequence: CASSGDNWGNQPQHF.

In regard to this clone: Germline and junction disagree at one end, which may indicate a read error. The chain employs TRBV7-9 and TRBJ2-7; TRBD2 matches at 9 bases. Per the germline V gene, CDR1 is SEHNR and CDR2 is FQNEAQ (reference sequence). The CDR3 is made up of 18 amino acids. CDR3 nucleotides: TGTTCCAGCAGCTCAACCTCCCTGGTAGCGGGAGTAGATTACGAGCAGTACTTC. Amino acid sequence: CSSSSTSLVAGVDYEQYF.

This sequence joins TRBV7-9 and TRBJ1-2; maybe TRBD1 (6 bases). The CDR3 contains 15 residues. Germline V CDR1 and CDR2: SEHNR, FQNEAQ (reference sequence). Trimming removed 0 bases at V and 1 base at J, with 9 bases between. In DNA form, the CDR3 reads TGTGCCAGCAGCTTAGCACCGGACAGTAACTATGGCTACACCTTC. Translating it yields CASSLAPDSNYGYTF.

The chain combines TRBV5-8 with TRBJ1-4; 9 bases are a match to TRBD1. Losses at the gene ends were 1 base for V and 8 bases for J; bases not matched to a gene: 6. The CDR3 consists of 15 residues. The germline gives CDR1 SGHTS, CDR2 YDEGEE. CDR3 in DNA: TGTGCCAGCAGCTTGTACAACGACAGGGGGGAAAAACTGTTTTTT. Amino acid sequence: CASSLYNDRGEKLFF.

There are a few counts of this clone. The CDR3 loop reads CASSNPGQNYEKLFF. CDR3 sequence (DNA): TGCGCCAGCAGCAATCCGGGACAGAATTATGAAAAACTGTTTTTT. This sequence joins TRBV4-1 and TRBJ1-4; 7 bases fit TRBD1. This CDR3 region has 15 residues. Trimming at V came to 5 bases and at J to 6 bases, leaving 9 bases not matched to a gene. Germline V gene lookup returns CDR1 MGHRA and CDR2 YSYEKL.

This clone came up a few times. The rearrangement links TRBV6-4 to TRBJ1-1, with D possibly matching TRBD1 (5 bases). The CDR3 is 16 amino acids. Trimming left V 0 bases short and J 0 bases short, with 11 bases between. Germline CDR1 reads MRHNA; CDR2 reads SNTAGT. The CDR3 DNA follows: TGTGCCAGCAGTGACTCGGGGGGGACCATGAACACTGAAGCTTTCTTT. Its translation: CASSDSGGTMNTEAFF.

The rearrangement links TRBV7-9 to TRBJ2-7; the D is unclear. The length of the CDR3 is 16 residues. CDR1 SEHNR and CDR2 FQNEAQ come from the germline V gene (reference sequence). The V end lost 2 bases, the J end lost 2 bases, and 16 bases lay between the germline ends. In nucleotides, the CDR3 is TGTGCCAGCAGCTTATCTACTACTGAAGTTGCCTACGAGCAGTACTTC. This gives the protein CASSLSTTEVAYEQYF.